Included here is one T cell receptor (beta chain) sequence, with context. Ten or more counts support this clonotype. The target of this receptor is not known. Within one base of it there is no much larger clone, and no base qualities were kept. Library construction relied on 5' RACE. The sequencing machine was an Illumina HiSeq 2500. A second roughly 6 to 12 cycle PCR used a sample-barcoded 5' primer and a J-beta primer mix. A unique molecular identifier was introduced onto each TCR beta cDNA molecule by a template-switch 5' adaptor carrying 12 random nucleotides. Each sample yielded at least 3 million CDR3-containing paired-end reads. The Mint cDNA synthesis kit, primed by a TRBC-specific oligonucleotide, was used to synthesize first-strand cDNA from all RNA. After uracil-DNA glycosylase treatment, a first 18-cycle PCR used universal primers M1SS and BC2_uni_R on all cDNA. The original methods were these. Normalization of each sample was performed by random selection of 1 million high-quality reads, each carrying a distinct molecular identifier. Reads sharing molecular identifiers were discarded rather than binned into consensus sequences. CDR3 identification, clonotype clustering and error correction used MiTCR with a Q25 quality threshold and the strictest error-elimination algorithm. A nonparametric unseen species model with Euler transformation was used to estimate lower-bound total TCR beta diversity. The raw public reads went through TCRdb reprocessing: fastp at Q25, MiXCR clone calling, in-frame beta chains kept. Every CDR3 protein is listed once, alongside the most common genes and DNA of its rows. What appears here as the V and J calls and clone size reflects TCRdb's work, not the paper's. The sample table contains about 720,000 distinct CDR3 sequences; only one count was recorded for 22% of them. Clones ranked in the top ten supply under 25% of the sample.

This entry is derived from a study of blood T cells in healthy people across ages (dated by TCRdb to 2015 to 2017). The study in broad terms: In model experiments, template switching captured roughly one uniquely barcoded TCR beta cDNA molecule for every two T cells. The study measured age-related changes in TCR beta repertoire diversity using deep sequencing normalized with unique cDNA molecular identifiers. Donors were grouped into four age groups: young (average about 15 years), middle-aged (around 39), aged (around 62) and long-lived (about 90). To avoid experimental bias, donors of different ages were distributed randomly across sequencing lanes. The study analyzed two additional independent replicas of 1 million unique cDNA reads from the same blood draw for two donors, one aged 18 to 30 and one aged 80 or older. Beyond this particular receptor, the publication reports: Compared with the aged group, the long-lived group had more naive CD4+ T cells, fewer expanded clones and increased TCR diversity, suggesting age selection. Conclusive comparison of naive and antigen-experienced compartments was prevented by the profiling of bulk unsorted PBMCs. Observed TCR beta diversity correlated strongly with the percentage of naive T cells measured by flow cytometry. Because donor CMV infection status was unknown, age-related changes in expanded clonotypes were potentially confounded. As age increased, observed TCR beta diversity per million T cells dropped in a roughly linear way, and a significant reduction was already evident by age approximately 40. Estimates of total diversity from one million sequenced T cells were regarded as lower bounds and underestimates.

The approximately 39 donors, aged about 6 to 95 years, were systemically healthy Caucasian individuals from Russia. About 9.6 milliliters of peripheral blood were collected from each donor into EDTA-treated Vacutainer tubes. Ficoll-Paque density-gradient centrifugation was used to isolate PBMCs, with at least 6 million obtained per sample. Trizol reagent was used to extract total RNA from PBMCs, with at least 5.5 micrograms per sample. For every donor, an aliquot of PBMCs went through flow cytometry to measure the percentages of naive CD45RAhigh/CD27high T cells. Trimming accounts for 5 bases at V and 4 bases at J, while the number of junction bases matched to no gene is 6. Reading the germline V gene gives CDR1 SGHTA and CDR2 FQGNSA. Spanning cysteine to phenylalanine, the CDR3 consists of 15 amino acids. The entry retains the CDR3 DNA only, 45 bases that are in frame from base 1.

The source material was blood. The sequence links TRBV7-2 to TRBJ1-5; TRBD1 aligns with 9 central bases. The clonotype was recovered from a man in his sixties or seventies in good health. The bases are TGTGCCAGCAGCCCGGGACAGGGCATTAATCAGCCCCAGCATTTT. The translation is CASSPGQGINQPQHF.